The clone carrying this T cell receptor beta chain was seen only a few times. What it binds is not known. This sample was included in a study of shared clonotypes between healthy human individuals. At the level of the study: Each donor's CD4 naive and CD4 memory cells filled three plates apiece, CD8 naive two, and CD8 memory one.

The DNA input per sorted-subset replicate PCR was about 220 ng, corresponding to around 30,000 T cell genomes. TCRdb's table, derived via immunoSEQ multiplex PCR, lists solely in-frame clones and lacks some. The table has hundreds of thousands of clones, less than 80% seen once. Those who donated were healthy HIV-negative adults, with no recent acute infections or vaccinations reported. Study results and caveats: Sharing across several donors was seen in about 5% of naive CD4 clonotypes.

V was shortened by 4 bases and J by 5 bases, with 18 bases between the two germline ends. The CDR3 totals 15 residues. Germline assignment: CDR1 SGHRS and CDR2 YFSETQ. The sequence came from a woman in her thirties in good health. The chain couples TRBV5-1 to TRBJ1-1, with D possibly TRBD1 on 5 matching bases. The sequenced sample was memory CD4+ T cells sorted from blood. This sample's subset: CD45RA-negative fraction. CDR3 DNA: TGCGCCAGCAGCCTACAGGACCCAGGGACGACTGAAGCTTTCTTT. It encodes CASSLQDPGTTEAFF. Full variable domain (missing parts from reference TRBV5-1 and TRBJ1-1): KAGVTQTPRYLIKTRGQQVTLSCSPISGHRSVSWYQQTPGQGLQFLFEYFSETQRNKGNFPGRFSGRQFSNSRSEMNVSTLELGDSALYLCASSLQDPGTTEAFFGQGTRLTVV.